There are many counts of the clone carrying this TCR beta chain. This sample stems from a study of T-cell reconstitution after alpha-beta-depleted transplantation in children. Preparation of the TCRbeta library used unique molecular identifiers. TCRdb analysed the PCR reads with MiXCR anew, one entry per CDR3 protein. The data contain around 240,000 distinct CDR3 sequences, around 7.8% of them singletons. Germline V gene sequence: CDR1 MNHEY, CDR2 SVGEGT. V lost 4 bases and J lost 6, with 13 bases in between. The CDR3 has 15 amino acids. The TCR was taken from a male patient under 18 who had a stem cell transplant for acute lymphoblastic leukemia, so the T cells may come from the graft donor. Source: PBMCs, mostly from graft donor cells, taken 180 days after TCRalphabeta/CD19-depleted stem cell transplant. J is TRBJ1-6 and V is TRBV6-2 or TRBV6-3, with no clear D. The CDR3 is CASSFSTLSNSPLHF. CDR3 bases: TGTGCCAGCAGTTTCTCGACTCTATCTAATTCACCCCTCCACTTT.